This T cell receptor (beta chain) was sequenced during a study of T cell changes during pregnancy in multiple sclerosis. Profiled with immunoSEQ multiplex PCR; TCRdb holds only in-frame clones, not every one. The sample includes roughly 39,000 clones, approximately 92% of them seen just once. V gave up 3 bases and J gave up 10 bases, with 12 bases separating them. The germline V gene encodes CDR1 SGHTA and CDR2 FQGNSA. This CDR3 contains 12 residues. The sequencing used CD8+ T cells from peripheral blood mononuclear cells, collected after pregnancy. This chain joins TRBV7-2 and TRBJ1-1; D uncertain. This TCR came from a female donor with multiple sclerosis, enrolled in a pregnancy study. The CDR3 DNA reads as TGTGCCAGCAGCTTTTACTTCGGGAGAGCTTTCTTT. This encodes CASSFYFGRAFF.